Listed below are T cell receptor beta chains from one sample, sequenced in a study of CD8 T cells in Susac syndrome. TCRdb itself ran the immunoSEQ multiplex PCR reads through MiXCR, one entry per CDR3 protein. Among 150,000 to 250,000 distinct CDR3 sequences listed, 90% to 95% were seen once. The sample taken for sequencing was CD4+ T cells from PBMCs. The receptors were gathered from a human donor with multiple sclerosis. Each CDR3 is given with its conserved first and last residue. The D gene is left open where the match is weak. Part of the rows lack a size; the others show once, few, many or a class for expanded clones.

clone_size: NA; v_call: TRBV2; j_call: TRBJ2-5; d_call: TRBD2; cdr3_aa: CASRLASQETQYF; cdr3_nt: TGTGCCAGTAGACTAGCCAGCCAAGAGACCCAGTACTTC
clone_size: NA; v_call: TRBV7-6; j_call: TRBJ2-7; d_call: NA; cdr3_aa: CASSSRTESYEQYF; cdr3_nt: TGTGCCAGCAGCTCCCGGACAGAATCCTACGAGCAGTACTTC
clone_size: NA; v_call: TRBV7-9; j_call: TRBJ1-2; d_call: TRBD1; cdr3_aa: CASSFGQADYGYTF; cdr3_nt: TGTGCCAGCAGCTTCGGACAGGCCGACTATGGCTACACCTTC
clone_size: NA; v_call: TRBV4-2; j_call: TRBJ2-5; d_call: NA; cdr3_aa: CASSQEGAGETQYF; cdr3_nt: TGTGCCAGCAGCCAAGAGGGGGCCGGGGAGACCCAGTACTTC
clone_size: NA; v_call: TRBV12-3/TRBV12-4; j_call: TRBJ1-2; d_call: NA; cdr3_aa: CASRPQVLSGYTF; cdr3_nt: TGTGCCAGCAGGCCACAGGTTTTGAGTGGCTACACCTTC
clone_size: NA; v_call: TRBV12-3/TRBV12-4; j_call: TRBJ2-3; d_call: NA; cdr3_aa: CASSLGSEDTQYF; cdr3_nt: TGTGCCAGCAGTTTAGGTTCTGAAGATACGCAGTATTTT
clone_size: once; v_call: TRBV20-1; j_call: TRBJ1-5; d_call: NA; cdr3_aa: CSARETLGNQPQHF; cdr3_nt: TGCAGTGCCAGGGAGACCCTAGGCAATCAGCCCCAGCATTTT
clone_size: NA; v_call: TRBV9; j_call: TRBJ2-5; d_call: TRBD2; cdr3_aa: CASSQQVASGTSQETQYF; cdr3_nt: TGTGCCAGCAGCCAACAGGTGGCTAGCGGGACCTCCCAAGAGACCCAGTACTTC
clone_size: NA; v_call: TRBV7-2; j_call: TRBJ2-1; d_call: TRBD2; cdr3_aa: CASSRRTSGGAWNEQFF; cdr3_nt: TGTGCCAGCAGCCGCCGGACTAGCGGGGGGGCGTGGAATGAGCAGTTCTTC
clone_size: NA; v_call: TRBV6-5; j_call: TRBJ1-2; d_call: NA; cdr3_aa: CASSYSGQPGYGYTF; cdr3_nt: TGTGCCAGCAGTTACTCGGGTCAACCGGGGTATGGCTACACCTTC
clone_size: NA; v_call: TRBV16; j_call: TRBJ1-1; d_call: TRBD1; cdr3_aa: CASSQSGGGAEAFF; cdr3_nt: TGTGCCAGCAGCCAATCGGGAGGGGGCGCTGAAGCTTTCTTT
clone_size: NA; v_call: TRBV3-1; j_call: TRBJ2-2; d_call: NA; cdr3_aa: CASSQGIANTGELFF; cdr3_nt: TGTGCCAGCAGCCAAGGTATCGCGAACACCGGGGAGCTGTTTTTT
clone_size: few; v_call: TRBV9; j_call: TRBJ1-2; d_call: TRBD1; cdr3_aa: CASSAGTGDGYTF; cdr3_nt: TGTGCCAGCAGCGCTGGGACAGGGGACGGCTACACCTTC
clone_size: NA; v_call: TRBV29-1; j_call: TRBJ2-1; d_call: TRBD2; cdr3_aa: CSVVAGPEQFF; cdr3_nt: TGCAGCGTTGTAGCGGGGCCCGAGCAGTTCTTC
clone_size: NA; v_call: TRBV29-1; j_call: TRBJ1-2; d_call: TRBD1; cdr3_aa: CSVAGTGYGYTF; cdr3_nt: TGCAGCGTCGCCGGGACAGGCTATGGCTACACCTTC
clone_size: once; v_call: TRBV2; j_call: TRBJ2-3; d_call: NA; cdr3_aa: CGGGSDTQYF; cdr3_nt: TGTGGAGGGGGGTCAGATACGCAGTATTTT
clone_size: NA; v_call: TRBV5-4; j_call: TRBJ2-3; d_call: NA; cdr3_aa: CASSPDVDMAQYF; cdr3_nt: TGTGCCAGCAGCCCGGACGTTGACATGGCGCAGTATTTT
clone_size: NA; v_call: TRBV7-2; j_call: TRBJ1-1; d_call: NA; cdr3_aa: CASSGSDFNTEAFF; cdr3_nt: TGTGCCAGCAGCGGGTCGGATTTCAACACTGAAGCTTTCTTT
clone_size: NA; v_call: TRBV24-1; j_call: TRBJ2-2; d_call: NA; cdr3_aa: CATSDFGGRPTGELFF; cdr3_nt: TGTGCCACCAGTGATTTTGGAGGGAGGCCCACCGGGGAGCTGTTTTTT
clone_size: NA; v_call: TRBV7-2; j_call: TRBJ2-6; d_call: NA; cdr3_aa: CASTLKTQGANVLTF; cdr3_nt: TGTGCCAGCACCCTAAAGACGCAAGGGGCCAACGTCCTGACTTTC
clone_size: NA; v_call: TRBV9; j_call: TRBJ2-3; d_call: TRBD2; cdr3_aa: CASSSSGDRDTQYF; cdr3_nt: TGTGCCAGCAGCTCCAGCGGGGACCGGGATACGCAGTATTTT
clone_size: few; v_call: TRBV20-1; j_call: TRBJ2-5; d_call: NA; cdr3_aa: CSARDGQGQETQYF; cdr3_nt: TGCAGTGCTAGAGATGGCCAAGGACAAGAGACCCAGTACTTC
clone_size: NA; v_call: TRBV12-3/TRBV12-4; j_call: TRBJ1-2; d_call: NA; cdr3_aa: CASRGLTSYGYTF; cdr3_nt: TGTGCCAGCAGAGGACTTACCAGCTATGGCTACACCTTC
clone_size: NA; v_call: TRBV15; j_call: TRBJ2-7; d_call: NA; cdr3_aa: CATSRATSSDYEQYF; cdr3_nt: TGTGCCACCAGCAGAGCCACTAGCAGCGACTACGAGCAGTACTTC
clone_size: once; v_call: TRBV30; j_call: TRBJ1-1; d_call: NA; cdr3_aa: CAWSVPLGQGYTEAFF; cdr3_nt: TGTGCCTGGAGTGTACCATTGGGGCAGGGTTACACTGAAGCTTTCTTT
clone_size: NA; v_call: TRBV3-1; j_call: TRBJ2-3; d_call: NA; cdr3_aa: CASSHAFWADDTQYF; cdr3_nt: TGTGCCAGCAGCCACGCATTTTGGGCTGACGATACGCAGTATTTT
clone_size: NA; v_call: TRBV29-1; j_call: TRBJ2-3; d_call: NA; cdr3_aa: CSARRAGITDTQYF; cdr3_nt: TGCAGCGCCCGGAGGGCGGGGATCACAGATACGCAGTATTTT
clone_size: NA; v_call: TRBV9; j_call: TRBJ2-2; d_call: NA; cdr3_aa: CASSVRGGDTGELFF; cdr3_nt: TGTGCCAGCAGCGTTAGAGGCGGGGACACCGGGGAGCTGTTTTTT
clone_size: NA; v_call: TRBV9; j_call: TRBJ2-7; d_call: NA; cdr3_aa: CASSVQGRGRNYEQYF; cdr3_nt: TGTGCCAGCAGCGTACAGGGTCGGGGCAGAAACTACGAGCAGTACTTC
clone_size: NA; v_call: TRBV29-1; j_call: TRBJ2-4; d_call: NA; cdr3_aa: CSAMDGNLAKNIQYF; cdr3_nt: TGCAGCGCTATGGACGGTAATCTAGCCAAAAACATTCAGTACTTC
clone_size: NA; v_call: TRBV15; j_call: TRBJ2-7; d_call: NA; cdr3_aa: CATSRELEYEQYF; cdr3_nt: TGTGCCACCAGCAGAGAGTTAGAATACGAGCAGTACTTC
clone_size: NA; v_call: TRBV12-3/TRBV12-4; j_call: TRBJ2-1; d_call: TRBD2; cdr3_aa: CASSLRSGEPYNEQFF; cdr3_nt: TGTGCCAGCAGTTTAAGGAGCGGGGAGCCCTACAATGAGCAGTTCTTC
clone_size: NA; v_call: TRBV12-3/TRBV12-4; j_call: TRBJ1-5; d_call: NA; cdr3_aa: CASSPRYQPQHF; cdr3_nt: TGTGCCAGCAGCCCCCGTTATCAGCCCCAGCATTTT
clone_size: NA; v_call: TRBV4-2; j_call: TRBJ2-2; d_call: NA; cdr3_aa: CASSHHWTNTGELFF; cdr3_nt: TGTGCCAGCAGCCACCACTGGACGAACACCGGGGAGCTGTTTTTT
clone_size: NA; v_call: TRBV29-1; j_call: TRBJ1-1; d_call: NA; cdr3_aa: CSVGHFNTEAFF; cdr3_nt: TGCAGCGTGGGACACTTTAACACTGAAGCTTTCTTT
clone_size: NA; v_call: TRBV24-1; j_call: TRBJ2-7; d_call: NA; cdr3_aa: CATSDTRRAAGDEQYF; cdr3_nt: TGTGCCACCAGTGATACCCGACGGGCAGCAGGGGACGAGCAGTACTTC
clone_size: NA; v_call: TRBV24-1; j_call: TRBJ2-5; d_call: NA; cdr3_aa: CATSEVGTTVETQYF; cdr3_nt: TGTGCCACCAGTGAGGTAGGGACGACAGTGGAGACCCAGTACTTC
clone_size: NA; v_call: TRBV7-9; j_call: TRBJ2-1; d_call: NA; cdr3_aa: CASSLGYGFYNEQFF; cdr3_nt: TGTGCCAGCAGCTTAGGCTACGGGTTCTACAATGAGCAGTTCTTC
clone_size: NA; v_call: TRBV29-1; j_call: TRBJ2-2; d_call: NA; cdr3_aa: CSVLTRVSLRDTGELFF; cdr3_nt: TGCAGCGTTTTAACTCGGGTGAGCTTAAGAGACACCGGGGAGCTGTTTTTT
clone_size: NA; v_call: TRBV7-2; j_call: TRBJ2-7; d_call: TRBD2; cdr3_aa: CASSSRGRRSYEQYF; cdr3_nt: TGTGCCAGCAGCTCACGCGGGAGAAGGTCCTACGAGCAGTACTTC
clone_size: once; v_call: TRBV29-1; j_call: TRBJ1-1; d_call: NA; cdr3_aa: CSVLYRKDTEAFF; cdr3_nt: TGCAGCGTCCTTTATAGGAAGGACACTGAAGCTTTCTTT
clone_size: NA; v_call: TRBV7-8; j_call: TRBJ2-5; d_call: NA; cdr3_aa: CASSLRWRDERETQYF; cdr3_nt: TGTGCCAGCAGCTTACGGTGGAGAGACGAGAGGGAGACCCAGTACTTC
clone_size: NA; v_call: TRBV12-3/TRBV12-4; j_call: TRBJ2-4; d_call: TRBD1; cdr3_aa: CASRTGKGKNIQYF; cdr3_nt: TGTGCCAGCAGGACAGGGAAGGGCAAAAACATTCAGTACTTC
clone_size: NA; v_call: TRBV3-1; j_call: TRBJ1-1; d_call: NA; cdr3_aa: CASSQGQGSGGAFF; cdr3_nt: TGTGCCAGCAGCCAAGGGCAAGGGTCTGGCGGAGCTTTCTTT
clone_size: NA; v_call: TRBV5-1; j_call: TRBJ2-6; d_call: NA; cdr3_aa: CATGNEAGRSGANVLTF; cdr3_nt: TGCGCCACGGGTAACGAGGCGGGGCGCTCTGGGGCCAACGTCCTGACTTTC
clone_size: few; v_call: TRBV24-1; j_call: TRBJ2-1; d_call: NA; cdr3_aa: CATSARFNEQFF; cdr3_nt: TGTGCCACCAGTGCCCGTTTCAATGAGCAGTTCTTC
clone_size: NA; v_call: TRBV30; j_call: TRBJ1-1; d_call: NA; cdr3_aa: CAWSVRTGAAFF; cdr3_nt: TGTGCCTGGAGTGTACGAACAGGAGCAGCTTTCTTT
clone_size: NA; v_call: TRBV30; j_call: TRBJ2-2; d_call: NA; cdr3_aa: CAWRRAPNTGELFF; cdr3_nt: TGTGCCTGGAGAAGGGCTCCCAACACCGGGGAGCTGTTTTTT
clone_size: NA; v_call: TRBV10-3; j_call: TRBJ2-1; d_call: NA; cdr3_aa: CAISEPGTSNEQFF; cdr3_nt: TGTGCCATCAGTGAGCCGGGGACTTCGAATGAGCAGTTCTTC
clone_size: NA; v_call: TRBV5-1; j_call: TRBJ2-7; d_call: TRBD1; cdr3_aa: CASSSSGTGTAEQYF; cdr3_nt: TGCGCCAGCAGCTCGTCCGGGACAGGGACCGCCGAGCAGTACTTC
clone_size: NA; v_call: TRBV20-1; j_call: TRBJ2-1; d_call: NA; cdr3_aa: CSAPRGGNEQFF; cdr3_nt: TGCAGTGCCCCACGGGGTGGCAATGAGCAGTTCTTC
clone_size: NA; v_call: TRBV24-1; j_call: TRBJ2-7; d_call: NA; cdr3_aa: CATSDPGGEQYF; cdr3_nt: TGTGCCACCAGTGATCCCGGGGGTGAGCAGTACTTC
clone_size: NA; v_call: TRBV12-3/TRBV12-4; j_call: TRBJ2-7; d_call: NA; cdr3_aa: CASRVRGLKQYF; cdr3_nt: TGTGCCAGCAGAGTCCGGGGACTCAAGCAGTACTTC
clone_size: NA; v_call: TRBV30; j_call: TRBJ2-7; d_call: NA; cdr3_aa: CAWTQSYEQYF; cdr3_nt: TGTGCCTGGACCCAAAGCTACGAGCAGTACTTC
clone_size: NA; v_call: TRBV27; j_call: TRBJ1-5; d_call: TRBD1; cdr3_aa: CASSPRQGRQPQHF; cdr3_nt: TGTGCCAGCAGTCCCCGACAGGGCCGGCAGCCCCAGCATTTT
clone_size: NA; v_call: TRBV7-2; j_call: TRBJ2-1; d_call: NA; cdr3_aa: CASSNPSSYNEQFF; cdr3_nt: TGTGCCAGCAGTAACCCGAGCTCCTACAATGAGCAGTTCTTC